The rows below give T cell receptor beta chains drawn from one sample of a study of blood T cells in healthy people across ages. MiXCR, run by TCRdb on the 5' RACE reads, gives a single entry per CDR3 protein. The repertoire has about 640,000 distinct CDR3 sequences, approximately 59% of them found once; the top ten carry more than 35%. The sample taken for sequencing was blood. Receptor source: a man aged 55 to 70 in good health. Each CDR3 is given with its conserved first and last residue. The D gene is left open where the match is weak. Size is stated for part of the rows, as once, few or many counts, or as a class when the clone is expanded.

D	V	size	J	DNA	CDR3
.	TRBV29-1	.	TRBJ1-1	TGCAGCGTGGCCGGGACAAAGAACACTGAAGCTTTCTTT	CSVAGTKNTEAFF
.	TRBV27	.	TRBJ1-4	TGTGCCAGCAGACCCGCAACTAATGAAAAACTGTTTTTT	CASRPATNEKLFF
.	TRBV10-3	.	TRBJ1-2	TGTGCCATCAGTGAAGAGGGCTATGGCTACACCTTC	CAISEEGYGYTF
.	TRBV20-1	few	TRBJ2-5	TGCAGTGCCCTGGGGGGGGCAGAGACCCAGTACTTC	CSALGGAETQYF
.	TRBV2	.	TRBJ2-5	TGTGCCAGCAGTGCTCGACAAAAGGAAGAGACCCAGTACTTC	CASSARQKEETQYF
.	TRBV29-1	.	TRBJ2-5	TGCAGCGTGCAGGGTGGAGGGCAAGAGACCCAGTACTTC	CSVQGGGQETQYF
.	TRBV12-3/TRBV12-4	.	TRBJ2-7	TGTGCCAGCAGTTTGCCCGGTCTAGGGTACGAGCAGTACTTC	CASSLPGLGYEQYF
TRBD2	TRBV4-2	.	TRBJ2-1	TGTGCCAGCAGCCGGCGGGCTGCGCGGGGGGCCTCCTACAATGAGCAGTTCTTC	CASSRRAARGASYNEQFF
TRBD2	TRBV7-9	.	TRBJ2-3	TGTGCCAGCAGCTTACCCCTCCGACTAGCGGCCACAGATACGCAGTATTTT	CASSLPLRLAATDTQYF
.	TRBV28	few	TRBJ2-5	TGTGCCAGCAGTTTGGCCAGGGGGACCCAGTACTTC	CASSLARGTQYF
.	TRBV5-1	.	TRBJ2-7	TGCGCCAGCAGCGTCGTCGGCAGGGGCAGGGGTGACAACGAGCAGTACTTC	CASSVVGRGRGDNEQYF
.	TRBV21-1	.	TRBJ1-2	TGTGCCAGCAGCGGACAGGGGACGGATAACTATGGCTACACCTTC	CASSGQGTDNYGYTF
TRBD1	TRBV6-5	many	TRBJ2-3	TGTGCCAGCAGTTCCGCAGGGACAGGTCTGGGCACAGATACGCAGTATTTT	CASSSAGTGLGTDTQYF
.	TRBV10-3	.	TRBJ2-7	TGTGCCATCAGTGATGGCAGGGGACCTACCTACGAGCAGTACTTC	CAISDGRGPTYEQYF
TRBD2	TRBV5-1	.	TRBJ2-3	TGCGCCAGCAGCTTGGAATCTAGCGGGGTGAGCACAGATACGCAGTATTTT	CASSLESSGVSTDTQYF
.	TRBV5-1	.	TRBJ2-7	TGCGCCAGCAGCCCCTACAGGTATAGCTCCTACGAGCAGTACTTC	CASSPYRYSSYEQYF
.	TRBV7-9	.	TRBJ2-2	TGTGCCAGCAGCCTTATTACAGGGACCGGGGAGCTGTTTTTT	CASSLITGTGELFF
.	TRBV12-3/TRBV12-4	.	TRBJ1-1	.	CASSLVGQGTGTFF
.	TRBV7-9	few	TRBJ2-1	TGTGCCAGCAGCTTAACTCGAAGCAATGAGCAGTTCTTC	CASSLTRSNEQFF
TRBD2	TRBV5-1	.	TRBJ2-3	TGCGCCAGCAGCTTGGAGCGGGGGGGCCGCACAGATACGCAGTATTTT	CASSLERGGRTDTQYF
.	TRBV12-3/TRBV12-4	.	TRBJ2-5	TGTGCCAGCAACCGCGGGGTCCAAGAGACCCAGTACTTC	CASNRGVQETQYF
.	TRBV2	.	TRBJ1-4	TGTGCCAGCAGTGGCGGCCTAGCAGGACCGAATGAAAAACTGTTTTTT	CASSGGLAGPNEKLFF
TRBD2	TRBV6-5	.	TRBJ2-3	TGTGCCAGCAGTCGTACCGCGGGGGGAAGCACAGATACGCAGTATTTT	CASSRTAGGSTDTQYF
.	TRBV10-3	.	TRBJ2-1	TGTGCCACAGTACAGGGTGGGTCCTACAATGAGCAGTTCTTC	CATVQGGSYNEQFF
.	TRBV3-1	.	TRBJ2-7	TGTGCCAGCAGCCCCGGGGACCGGGACGGCTACGAGCAGTACTTC	CASSPGDRDGYEQYF
.	TRBV5-8	few	TRBJ2-3	TGTGCCAGCAGCGCGTGGAGCACAGATACGCAGTATTTT	CASSAWSTDTQYF
.	TRBV6-2/TRBV6-3	.	TRBJ1-1	TGTGCCAGCAACCTAGGAGTGGAAGCTTTCTTT	CASNLGVEAFF
.	TRBV20-1	few	TRBJ2-7	TGCAGTGCTATGCATCGCTCCTACGAGCAGTACTTC	CSAMHRSYEQYF
TRBD2	TRBV15	few	TRBJ2-3	TGTGCCACCAGCACTAGCGGGGGGGCCGGGGATACGCAGTATTTT	CATSTSGGAGDTQYF
TRBD1	TRBV4-2	.	TRBJ2-6	TGTGCCAGCAGCCGAGAAGGACAGGGGGTGTCTGGGGCCAACGTCCTGACTTTC	CASSREGQGVSGANVLTF
TRBD1	TRBV29-1	.	TRBJ2-1	TGCGGCGTGGGACAGGGGGGGTGGAAGGAGCAGTTTTTC	CGVGQGGWKEQFF
TRBD1	TRBV7-2	.	TRBJ2-2	TGTGCCAGCAGCTCGCGGTCAGGGGGCACCGGGGAGCTGTTTTTT	CASSSRSGGTGELFF
.	TRBV4-1	.	TRBJ1-5	TGCGCCAGCAGCCAAGACCTGACAGTTTACAATCAGCCCCAGCATTTT	CASSQDLTVYNQPQHF
.	TRBV9	.	TRBJ1-2	TGTGCCAGCAGCCCCCAACCTTCTGCTAACTATGGCTACACCTTC	CASSPQPSANYGYTF
.	TRBV4-1	.	TRBJ1-6	TGCGCCAGCAGCAAAGTCGACGGCAGAGGCCTAGATTCACCCCTCCACTTT	CASSKVDGRGLDSPLHF
.	TRBV7-9	.	TRBJ2-2	TGTGCCAGCAGCCCTGGGGGGCACGGGGAGCTGTTTTTT	CASSPGGHGELFF
TRBD2	TRBV7-6	.	TRBJ2-5	TGTGCCAGCAGCTTCTGGCACCAGGGAGGGGAGACCCAGTACTTC	CASSFWHQGGETQYF
TRBD1	TRBV2	.	TRBJ2-3	TGTGCCAGCAGCGGACAGGGGGCGGCTGCAGATACGCAGTATTTT	CASSGQGAAADTQYF
.	TRBV2	.	TRBJ2-5	TGTGCCAGCAAAACAACAGCAACGCAAGAGACCCAGTACTTC	CASKTTATQETQYF
.	TRBV12-3/TRBV12-4	.	TRBJ2-7	TGTGCCAGCAGTCCCCAGGCAGGGAGCTCCTACGAGCAGTACTTC	CASSPQAGSSYEQYF
.	TRBV10-3	few	TRBJ1-2	TGTGCCATCAGTGGAACGGGTGGCTACACCTTC	CAISGTGGYTF
TRBD1	TRBV20-1	.	TRBJ2-5	TGCAGTGCTCACCCTCCAGGGGGCGTAGTGGAGACCCAGTACTTC	CSAHPPGGVVETQYF
.	TRBV3-1	.	TRBJ1-1	TGTGCCAGCAGCCGAAAGGCAGCAATGAACACTGAAGCTTTCTTT	CASSRKAAMNTEAFF
TRBD1	TRBV11-2	once	TRBJ2-1	TGTGCCAGCAGCCCCTCGACAGGGGCCTACAATGAGCAGTTCTTC	CASSPSTGAYNEQFF